These 10 T cell receptor beta chains were sequenced from one sample in a study of T cells in narcolepsy. Only in-frame clones appear in the TCRdb table, and some are missing; sequencing was by immunoSEQ multiplex PCR. Of about 34,000 clones listed, approximately 78% are singletons. Sequencing was carried out using CD45RA- memory CD4+ T cells from PBMCs. These TCRs come from a human donor with narcolepsy.

The V and J genes are TRBV11-2 and TRBJ1-3; tentatively, D is TRBD1 (5 bases). V lost 7 bases and J lost 2, with 12 bases in between. The CDR3 extends over 14 amino acids. The V gene's germline CDR1 is SGHAT and CDR2 FQNNGV. Here the CDR3 reads CASNPGTAGNTIYF. The CDR3 bases are TGTGCCAGCAACCCCGGGACGGCTGGAAACACCATATATTTT.

The chain joins TRBV5-4 to TRBJ2-7; 7 bases agree with TRBD1. The germline V gene has CDR1 SGHNT and CDR2 YYREEE (reference sequence). The CDR3 runs to 16 residues. V shed 0 bases and J 2 bases; nucleotides not matched to a gene: 8. The CDR3 is CASSLATRQGAYEQYF. For the CDR3, the DNA is TGTGCCAGCAGCTTGGCCACCCGACAGGGAGCCTACGAGCAGTACTTC.

The chain combines TRBV11-1 with TRBJ2-1; no definite D call. The CDR3 length is 13 residues. V shed 3 bases and J shed 4 bases, with 7 bases lying between them. Germline CDR1 and CDR2: SGHAT and FQDESV (reference sequence). The CDR3 nucleotides read TGTGCCAGCAGCTTCGCGGCGTACAATGAGCAGTTCTTC. Translated: CASSFAAYNEQFF. Drawing the rest from reference TRBV11-1 and TRBJ2-1, the complete variable domain is EAEVAQSPRYKITEKSQAVAFWCDPISGHATLYWYRQILGQGPELLVQFQDESVVDDSQLPKDRFSAERLKGVDSTLKIQPAELGDSAMYLCASSFAAYNEQFFGPGTRLTVL.

This clone was recorded once. This chain links TRBV5-4 with TRBJ1-1; the match to TRBD1 covers 8 bases. The V and J ends lost 4 bases and 4 bases, in that order; junction bases with no gene match: 12. The CDR3 contains 16 residues. CDR1 is SGHNT, CDR2 YYREEE, per germline (reference sequence). DNA of the CDR3: TGTGCCAGCAGCGCCCCGCAGGGGGCTTCCTTCACTGAAGCTTTCTTT. It is translated as CASSAPQGASFTEAFF.

The CDR3 reads CASSERPGIYGYTF. For the CDR3, the DNA is TGTGCCAGCAGTGAACGCCCAGGAATCTATGGCTACACCTTC. The chain is built from TRBV6-5 and TRBJ1-2; D remains ambiguous. The CDR3 runs to 14 residues. The germline V and J ends were trimmed by 5 bases and 4 bases, with 14 bases remaining between them. Germline V lookup: CDR1 MNHEY, CDR2 SVGAGI.

In the case of this clone: This sample includes further DNA sequences coding for the same CDR3. The gene calls are TRBV28 and TRBJ2-3, with D hard to call. Per the germline V gene, CDR1 is MDHEN and CDR2 is SYDVKM. The CDR3 totals 18 residues. V lost 2 bases to trimming and J lost 1 base, with 19 bases between them. DNA for the CDR3: TGTGCCAGCAGTTTAGGGATTAGACGGCGTCCCCGCACAGATACGCAGTATTTT. Translation gives CASSLGIRRRPRTDTQYF.

The chain employs TRBV10-1 and TRBJ2-2, with a tentative D call TRBD1 (5 bases). This CDR3 has 16 residues. V dropped 5 bases and J dropped 0 bases, with 13 bases sitting between them. The V gene's germline CDR1 is WNHNN and CDR2 SYGVQD (reference sequence). Written as DNA, the CDR3 is TGCGCCAGCAGTAAAGAAAGGACACCGAACACCGGGGAGCTGTTTTTT. Protein sequence: CASSKERTPNTGELFF.

This rearrangement joins TRBV6-5 to TRBJ1-5; D call uncertain. Germline values: CDR1 MNHEY, CDR2 SVGAGI. The CDR3 contains 14 residues. With 6 bases removed from V and 0 bases from J, the gap between germline ends came to 9 bases. CDR3 bases: TGTGCCAGCAGACCAGCGTATAGCAATCAGCCCCAGCATTTT. Its translation: CASRPAYSNQPQHF.

In DNA, the CDR3 is TGTGCCAGCAGCATAAAAACAGGGGCTGGAAACACCATATATTTT. Translated, it gives CASSIKTGAGNTIYF. The chain links TRBV13 to TRBJ1-3, with 7 bases matching TRBD1. The CDR3 runs 15 residues. The V segment lost 5 bases and the J segment 2 bases; nucleotides outside the gene matches: 6. CDR1 is PRHDT, CDR2 FYEKMQ, per germline (reference sequence).

This chain connects TRBV5-4 to TRBJ2-7; weak D call: TRBD1 (6 bases). Germline CDR1 is SGHNT and CDR2 is YYREEE (reference sequence). This CDR3 is 14 amino acids long. Trimming took off 3 bases at V and 1 base at J, with 11 bases between the two ends. CDR3 amino acids: CASSSWDKSYEQYF. In nucleotides, the CDR3 is TGTGCCAGCAGCTCATGGGACAAGTCCTACGAGCAGTACTTC.